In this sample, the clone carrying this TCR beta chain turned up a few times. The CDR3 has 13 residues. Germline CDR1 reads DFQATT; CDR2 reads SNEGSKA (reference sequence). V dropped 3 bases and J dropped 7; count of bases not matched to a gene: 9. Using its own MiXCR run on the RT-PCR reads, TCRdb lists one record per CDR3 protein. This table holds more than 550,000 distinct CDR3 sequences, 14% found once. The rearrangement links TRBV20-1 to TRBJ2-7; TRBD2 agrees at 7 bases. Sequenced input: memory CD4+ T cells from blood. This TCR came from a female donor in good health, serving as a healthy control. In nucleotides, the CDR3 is TGCAGTGCTAGCGCCCCGGCGGGGGTGGAGCAGTACTTC. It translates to CSASAPAGVEQYF.